This T cell receptor beta chain emerged from a study of CD8 T cells in ankylosing spondylitis. The study's findings and limits: CD8+ cells made up the disease-linked clones, which were relatively rare in peripheral blood. Seemingly characteristic of ankylosing spondylitis blood was a TCR beta motif consisting of about 8 highly homologous variants. From matched ankylosing spondylitis synovial fluid, disease-linked clones were reportedly recovered at significantly enriched levels.

This clonotype has a count of ten or more. Its antigen is as yet unknown. Germline V gene sequence: CDR1 SGHAT, CDR2 FQNNGV. The V segment lost 1 base and the J segment 2 bases; nucleotides outside the gene matches: 18. The CDR3 loop spans 20 amino acids. TCRdb re-called the 5' RACE reads through MiXCR, storing one row per CDR3 protein. Among fewer than 550,000 distinct CDR3 sequences listed, approximately 5.3% were seen once. The sequence was obtained from a male donor with ankylosing spondylitis. The V call is TRBV11-2, the J call TRBJ2-5; 8 bases agree with TRBD2. Input material: blood, either unsorted or a sorted T cell fraction (not recorded which). The CDR3 DNA is TGTGCCAGCAGCTTAGGCCGTGGACTAAGCGGGAGTACTTCACAAGAGACCCAGTACTTC. It yields the protein CASSLGRGLSGSTSQETQYF.